This TCR beta chain appears in the sequencing data of a study of blood T cells in healthy people across ages. Points from the study as a whole: Unknown CMV status may confound age-related changes in expanded clones. The study regarded diversity estimates from one million T cells as underestimates.

The second PCR ran roughly 6 to 11 cycles with a sample-barcoded 5' primer and J-beta primers. TCRdb passed the 5' RACE reads through MiXCR, listing each CDR3 protein once. The sample holds around 850,000 distinct CDR3 sequences, 35% to 40% seen once. The CDR3 has 12 residues. V was shortened by 4 bases and J by 3 bases, with 7 bases between the two germline ends. CDR1 SGHAT and CDR2 FQNNGV come from the germline V gene. RNA extraction gave at least 5 micrograms of total RNA per sample. This clonotype showed up many times. The antigen is not known. This chain links TRBV11-2 with TRBJ2-7; D remains unclear. The sequence came from a man younger than 35 in good health. The sequenced material came from blood. The CDR3 sequence: CASSSVVYEQYF. The CDR3 region has the DNA TGTGCCAGCAGCTCCGTTGTCTACGAGCAGTACTTC.